These T cell receptor beta chains were read from a single sample in a study of T-cell reconstitution after alpha-beta-depleted transplantation in children. TCRdb re-called the PCR reads with MiXCR, one entry per CDR3 protein. The sample has about a million distinct CDR3 sequences; about 29% are singletons. The source material was PBMCs, mostly from graft donor cells, sampled 360 days after TCRalphabeta/CD19-depleted stem cell transplant. These receptors were obtained from a boy less than two years old who had a stem cell transplant for SCID, so the T cells may come from the graft donor. CDR3s include the opening cysteine and the closing phenylalanine or tryptophan. A D gene is named only where the DNA matches it firmly. Clone size is not always given. Where it is, it says once, few, many or a class for expanded clones.

TRBV6-1	TRBJ2-1	.	TRBD2	TGTGCCAGCAGCACTAGCGTACGATCCAATGAGCAGTTCTTC	CASSTSVRSNEQFF
TRBV2	TRBJ1-2	.	.	TGTGCCAGCAGTCCCGCGGACACCTATGGCTACACCTTC	CASSPADTYGYTF
TRBV5-6	TRBJ2-5	few	TRBD2	TGTGCCAGCAGGTTGGGACTACGCGAAGAGACCCAGTACTTC	CASRLGLREETQYF
TRBV3-1	TRBJ2-5	few	TRBD2	TGTGCCAGCAGTGACTCGGGACTAGCGGGGCAAGAGACCCAGTACTTC	CASSDSGLAGQETQYF
TRBV7-6	TRBJ2-1	.	.	TGTGCCAGCAGCTTTGGGCCCAGTTCTCAGAGTGAGCAGTTCTTC	CASSFGPSSQSEQFF
TRBV20-1	TRBJ1-1	.	TRBD1	TGCAGTGCCAATCCGACAGGGCCGGACACTGAAGCTTTCTTT	CSANPTGPDTEAFF
TRBV5-1	TRBJ2-6	few	.	TGCGCCAGCAGCTTTTTCGGGAACCCTATTTTTGGGGCCAACGTCCTGACTTTC	CASSFFGNPIFGANVLTF
TRBV12-3/TRBV12-4	TRBJ2-1	few	TRBD2	TGTGCCAGCAGTAACGGGGGGGGCTCCTACAATGAGCAGTTCTTC	CASSNGGGSYNEQFF
TRBV5-1	TRBJ2-3	.	TRBD2	TGCGCCAGCAGCTTGGAATCGGGAGCGGGGGCCTACACAGATACGCAGTATTTT	CASSLESGAGAYTDTQYF
TRBV6-2/TRBV6-3	TRBJ1-1	.	.	TGTGCCAGCAGTTACTCCCCCCTAAGGAACACTGAAGCTTTCTTT	CASSYSPLRNTEAFF
TRBV4-2	TRBJ1-2	.	TRBD1	TGTGCCAGCACCACATGGGGGACAGGGGGGGGCTACACCTTC	CASTTWGTGGGYTF
TRBV7-2	TRBJ2-1	few	TRBD2	TGTGCCAGCAGCTTATATGAGGGGACTAGAGAGTTCTTC	CASSLYEGTREFF
TRBV10-3	TRBJ1-2	.	.	TGTGCCATCAGTGAAGGGGCGGATGGCTACACCTTC	CAISEGADGYTF
TRBV4-1	TRBJ2-2	.	.	TGCGCCAGCAGCCAAGATTTGGGGGACACCGGGGAGCTGTTTTTT	CASSQDLGDTGELFF
TRBV18	TRBJ2-5	few	.	TGTGCCAGCTCACCAAAGGGACAAGAGACCCAGTACTTC	CASSPKGQETQYF
TRBV9	TRBJ2-2	.	.	TGTGCCAGCAGCGTAGGGCAGCTCGGGGAGCTGTTTTTT	CASSVGQLGELFF
TRBV29-1	TRBJ2-1	.	TRBD1	TGCAGCGTAGGCCGGGACAGGGGAAACAATGAGCAGTTCTTC	CSVGRDRGNNEQFF
TRBV5-1	TRBJ2-7	.	TRBD2	TGCGCCAGCAGCTTGGGATTAGCGGGGGCCGCCCACGAGCAGTACTTC	CASSLGLAGAAHEQYF
TRBV12-3/TRBV12-4	TRBJ2-3	.	.	TGTGCCAGCAGTTTGTACCGATCAGATACGCAGTATTTT	CASSLYRSDTQYF
TRBV12-3/TRBV12-4	TRBJ1-1	few	.	TGTGCCAGCAGTCTAAGTTTCCGCACTGAAGCTTTCTTT	CASSLSFRTEAFF
TRBV12-3/TRBV12-4	TRBJ1-2	few	.	TGTGCCAGCAGTTTTATGGTCCAAATAACCCATGGCTACACCTTC	CASSFMVQITHGYTF
TRBV10-3	TRBJ2-3	many	.	TGTGCCATCAGTGAGACAGGCACAGATACGCAGTATTTT	CAISETGTDTQYF
TRBV18	TRBJ2-1	.	TRBD2	TGTGCCAGCTCACCAACTCCGCGGGGGGCCTACAATGAGCAGTTCTTC	CASSPTPRGAYNEQFF
TRBV4-1	TRBJ2-5	many	.	TGCGCCAGCAGCCAAGACAGGATGCGGGAGACCCAGTACTTC	CASSQDRMRETQYF
TRBV7-9	TRBJ2-1	.	TRBD1	TGTGCCAGCAGCTCCCTGGGACAGGGGGTTTACAATGAGCAGTTCTTC	CASSSLGQGVYNEQFF
TRBV11-3	TRBJ2-1	.	TRBD1	TGTGCCAGCAGCTTAGGGACAGGGGATAAGCAGTTCTTC	CASSLGTGDKQFF
TRBV20-1	TRBJ1-5	few	.	TGCAGTGCTAGTCCCAGGGTCGAGGCTCAGCCCCAGCATTTT	CSASPRVEAQPQHF
TRBV20-1	TRBJ2-5	.	.	TGCAGTGCTAGACAAGACCTAGAGACCCAGTACTTC	CSARQDLETQYF
TRBV12-3/TRBV12-4	TRBJ1-2	.	.	TGTGCCAGCAGTCTGGGCAGGGGTTATAACTATGGCTACACCTTC	CASSLGRGYNYGYTF
TRBV7-3	TRBJ2-2	.	.	TGTGCCAGCAGCTTACAGGCAGGGATGAACACCGGGGAGCTGTTTTTT	CASSLQAGMNTGELFF
TRBV4-2	TRBJ2-1	.	.	TGTGCCAGCAGCCAAGATCAGTTAGGCAATGAGCAGTTCTTC	CASSQDQLGNEQFF
TRBV3-1	TRBJ1-1	.	.	TGTGCCAGCAGGTACACACCGACAATTATTGAAGCTTTCTTT	CASRYTPTIIEAFF
TRBV12-3/TRBV12-4	TRBJ1-5	few	.	TGTGCCAGCAGCTCCCAAGGGGCAGGGGGCAATCAGCCCCAGCATTTT	CASSSQGAGGNQPQHF
TRBV28	TRBJ2-5	few	TRBD1	TGTGCCAGCAGTCCTATTCGACAGGGGGCGAGGCAAGAGACCCAGTACTTC	CASSPIRQGARQETQYF
TRBV7-8	TRBJ2-2	few	TRBD2	TGTGCCAGCAGCTTTCGACTAGCGGGGACCGGGGAGCTGTTTTTT	CASSFRLAGTGELFF
TRBV12-3/TRBV12-4	TRBJ2-6	once	TRBD1	TGTGCCAGCAGTTTACCGGGACAGGGAGTAAAGTTGGGCTCTGGGGCCAACGTCCTGACTTTC	CASSLPGQGVKLGSGANVLTF
TRBV5-6	TRBJ2-1	.	.	TGTGCCAGCAGCAGAACAGCGGGTGGAGATGAGCAGTTCTTC	CASSRTAGGDEQFF
TRBV2	TRBJ2-3	.	.	TGTGCCAGCAGGCAAGGACGAAGCACAGATACGCAGTATTTT	CASRQGRSTDTQYF
TRBV3-1	TRBJ2-7	.	TRBD2	TGTGCCAGCAGCCACCGACTAGCGGGGGCCTTCGAGCAGTACTTC	CASSHRLAGAFEQYF
TRBV27	TRBJ2-2	.	TRBD1	TGTGCCAGCAGTTTATCGAGACAGGGGACCGGGGAGCTGTTTTTT	CASSLSRQGTGELFF
TRBV29-1	TRBJ1-2	.	TRBD1	TGCAGCGTTGGCCCACAGGGGGCGGGTGGCTACACCTTC	CSVGPQGAGGYTF
TRBV6-1	TRBJ2-1	.	TRBD2	TGTGCCAGCAGTCTAGCGGGGGGGGGCGGTGAGCAGTTCTTC	CASSLAGGGGEQFF
TRBV29-1	TRBJ1-1	few	.	TGCAGCGTGGGGGCTAGCACTGAAGCTTTCTTT	CSVGASTEAFF
TRBV19	TRBJ1-5	.	.	TGTGCCAGTAGTTCGGCTCCGGAGGATCAGCCCCAGCATTTT	CASSSAPEDQPQHF
TRBV5-1	TRBJ2-2	once	.	TGCGCCAGCGCCCTGAACACCGGGGAGCTGTTTTTT	CASALNTGELFF
TRBV19	TRBJ2-7	.	TRBD1	TGTGCCAGTAGGAAAGGGGGCGCGTCCGAGCAGTACTTC	CASRKGGASEQYF
TRBV18	TRBJ1-1	.	TRBD1	TGTGCCAGCTCACCGGACAGGGAACAAGCTTTCTTT	CASSPDREQAFF
TRBV5-4	TRBJ2-3	many	.	TGTGCCAGCAGCTTGGAGCGGCAACCCGGCACAGATACGCAGTATTTT	CASSLERQPGTDTQYF
TRBV13	TRBJ2-2	.	.	TGTGCCAGCAGCACGATGGGCCCAAACACCGGGGAGCTGTTTTTT	CASSTMGPNTGELFF
TRBV2	TRBJ2-7	few	.	TGTGCCAGCAGTGAGCGAGAACTTCGCTACGAGCAGTACTTC	CASSERELRYEQYF
TRBV4-3	TRBJ2-3	few	TRBD2	TGCGCCAGCAGCCAAGAAGGGCTAGCGGGGGACCGGGTCACAGATACGCAGTATTTT	CASSQEGLAGDRVTDTQYF
TRBV5-5	TRBJ2-7	.	.	TGTGCCAGCAGCGTCGGGTATGGGGCCTCCTACGAGCAGTACTTC	CASSVGYGASYEQYF
TRBV4-3	TRBJ1-2	.	TRBD1	TGCGCCAGCAGCCAAGCTCCGGGACAGGGGACCTATGGCTACACCTTC	CASSQAPGQGTYGYTF
TRBV3-1	TRBJ1-1	many	.	TGTGCCAGCAGCCAAGGTCCGACTGAAGCTTTCTTT	CASSQGPTEAFF
TRBV29-1	TRBJ1-1	few	.	TGCAGCGTCACGACACACAACACTGAAGCTTTCTTT	CSVTTHNTEAFF